This TCR beta chain stems from a study of neoadjuvant anti-PD-1 for oral cavity cancer. Whole-study findings and limits: Higher pretreatment blood Treg/Th17 ratios correlated with higher pretreatment blood and lower post-treatment tumor TCRbeta clonality.

Germline CDR1 SQVTM, CDR2 ANQGSEA. This CDR3 contains 12 residues. Sequenced by immunoSEQ multiplex PCR; TCRdb stores in-frame clones only, minus some. The sample carries over 12,000 clones, about two thirds recorded once. On this clone itself: Its antigen is currently unknown.

Analysis of PBMCs was direct, with no culture step. The clonotype was recovered from a person between 35 and 79 years old with oral cavity squamous cell carcinoma. Material: PBMCs, obtained before nivolumab (anti-PD-1) treatment. The chain couples TRBV29-1 to TRBJ2-5; D may be TRBD2 (5 bases). The DNA end is a closer match to TRBJ2-7, so the J assignment may be wrong. CDR3 coding DNA: TGCAGCGTTCGATTTCGGGGCTACGAGCAGTACTTC. Protein sequence: CSVRFRGYEQYF.